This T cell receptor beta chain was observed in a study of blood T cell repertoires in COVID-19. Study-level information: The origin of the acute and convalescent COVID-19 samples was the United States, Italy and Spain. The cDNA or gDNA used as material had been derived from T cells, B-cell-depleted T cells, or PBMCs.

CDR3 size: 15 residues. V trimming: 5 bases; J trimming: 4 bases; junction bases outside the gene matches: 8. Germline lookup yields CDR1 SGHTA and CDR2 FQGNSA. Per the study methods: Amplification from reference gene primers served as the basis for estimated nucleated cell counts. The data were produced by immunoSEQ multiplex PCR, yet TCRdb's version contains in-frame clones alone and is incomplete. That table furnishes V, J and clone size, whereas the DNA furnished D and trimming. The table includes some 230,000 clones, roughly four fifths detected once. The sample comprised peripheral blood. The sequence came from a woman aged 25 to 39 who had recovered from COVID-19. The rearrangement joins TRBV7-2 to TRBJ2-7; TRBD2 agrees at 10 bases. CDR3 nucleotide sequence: TGTGCCAGCAGCACCACTAGCGGGATAGGGTACGAGCAGTACTTC. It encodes CASSTTSGIGYEQYF.